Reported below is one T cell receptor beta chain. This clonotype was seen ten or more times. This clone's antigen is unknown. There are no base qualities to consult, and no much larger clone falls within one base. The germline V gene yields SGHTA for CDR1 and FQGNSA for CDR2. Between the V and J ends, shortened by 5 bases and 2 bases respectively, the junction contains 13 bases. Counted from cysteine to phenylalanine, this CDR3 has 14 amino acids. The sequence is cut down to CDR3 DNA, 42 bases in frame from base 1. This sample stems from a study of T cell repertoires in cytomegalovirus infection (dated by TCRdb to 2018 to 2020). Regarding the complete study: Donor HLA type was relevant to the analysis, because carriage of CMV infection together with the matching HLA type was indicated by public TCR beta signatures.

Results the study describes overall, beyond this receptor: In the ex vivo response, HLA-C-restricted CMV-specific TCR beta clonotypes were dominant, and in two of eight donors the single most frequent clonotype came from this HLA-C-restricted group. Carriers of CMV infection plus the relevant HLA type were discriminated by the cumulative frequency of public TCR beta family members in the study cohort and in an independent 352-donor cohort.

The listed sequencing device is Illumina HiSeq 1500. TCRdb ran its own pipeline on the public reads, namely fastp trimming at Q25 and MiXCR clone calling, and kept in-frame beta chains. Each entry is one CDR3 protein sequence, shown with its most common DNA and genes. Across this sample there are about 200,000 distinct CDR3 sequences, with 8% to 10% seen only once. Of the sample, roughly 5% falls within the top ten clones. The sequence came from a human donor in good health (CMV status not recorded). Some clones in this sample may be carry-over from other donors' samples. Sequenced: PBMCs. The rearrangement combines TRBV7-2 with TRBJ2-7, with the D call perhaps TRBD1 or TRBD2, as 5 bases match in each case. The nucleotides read TGTGCCAGCAGCCTGGGACGGAAAACCTACGAGCAGTACTTC. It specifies CASSLGRKTYEQYF.